Listed here are 21 T cell receptor beta chains from one sample, sequenced in a study of blood T cell repertoires in COVID-19 (TCRdb year 2020). The library was produced with the immunoSEQ multiplex PCR assay. TCRdb stores this immuneACCESS table with in-frame sequences only. Part of the clones is absent; in the studies checked, under half of the shortfall reflects unresolved V genes, and no reason is known for the rest. Within this sample are roughly 70,000 clones, with 60% to 80% of them counted one time only. In total, the top ten clones hold about 6% of the sample. The specimen sequenced was peripheral blood. These receptors were taken from a woman in her sixties with acute or convalescent COVID-19.

This clone was counted between two and nine times. The genes are TRBV9 and TRBJ1-3; no firm D call. This CDR3 is 15 amino acids long. Trimming left V 0 bases short and J 2 bases short, with 9 bases between. Germline CDR1 reads SGDLS; CDR2 reads YYNGEE. The CDR3 reads CASSVDSGAGNTIYF. CDR3 nucleotide sequence: TGTGCCAGCAGCGTAGATTCCGGGGCTGGAAACACCATATATTTT.

The chain employs TRBV7-2 and TRBJ1-3; D is unclear. The CDR3 is 15 residues long. Between the trimmed V and J ends, which lost 5 bases and 0 bases, there was a span of 11 bases. Germline V gene sequence: CDR1 SGHTA, CDR2 FQGNSA. The CDR3 loop reads CASSPGRDSGNTIYF. CDR3 DNA: TGTGCCAGCAGCCCTGGACGGGACTCTGGAAACACCATATATTTT. The variable domain in full, completed from reference TRBV7-2 and TRBJ1-3, reads GAGVSQSPSNKVTEKGKDVELRCDPISGHTALYWYRQSLGQGLEFLIYFQGNSAPDKSGLPSDRFSAERTGGSVSTLTIQRTQQEDSAVYLCASSPGRDSGNTIYFGEGSWLTVV.

V and J are TRBV5-4 and TRBJ1-1; D uncertain. The CDR3 sequence is 11 residues long. The V end was cut by 2 bases, the J end by 11 bases, with 10 bases between. CDR1 and CDR2 from the germline V gene are SGHNT and YYREEE (reference sequence). The CDR3 nucleotides are TGTGCCAGCAGCTTTGGTGCGGCGGCTTTCTTT. It codes for CASSFGAAAFF.

The chain is built from TRBV5-1 and TRBJ1-4; a weak D match, TRBD1 (5 bases). Looked up from germline, CDR1 is SGHRS and CDR2 is YFSETQ. V was clipped by 4 bases and J by 7 bases, with 17 bases between them. The CDR3 spans 15 residues. The CDR3 region is CASSPGGNGGEKLFF. The CDR3 nucleotides are TGCGCCAGCAGCCCGGGGGGGAACGGAGGTGAAAAACTGTTTTTT.

The table lists this clone with a count of one. This rearrangement joins TRBV27 to TRBJ2-7; D may be TRBD2 (7 bases). Trimming left V 3 bases short and J 6 bases short, with 12 bases between. The CDR3 is 13 amino acids. Germline loops: CDR1 MNHEY, CDR2 SMNVEV (reference sequence). The CDR3 bases are TGTGCCAGCAGTTTCTCGGGGGGCCGCGAGCAGTACTTC. Its translation: CASSFSGGREQYF.

V usage is TRBV2 and J usage is TRBJ2-4; 7 bases are a match to TRBD1. The germline V gene encodes CDR1 SNHLY and CDR2 FYNNEI. The junction had 7 bases not matched to a gene; V was cut back by 7 bases and J by 7 bases. The CDR3 spans 13 residues. In nucleotides, the CDR3 is TGTGCCAGCAATCAGGGGGAAGGGAACATTCAGTACTTC. This encodes CASNQGEGNIQYF.

This clone has more than one count but fewer than ten. The V and J genes are TRBV4-1 and TRBJ1-6; D unclear. Looked up from germline, CDR1 is MGHRA and CDR2 is YSYEKL. CDR3 length: 13 amino acids. V was clipped by 0 bases and J by 9 bases, with 6 bases between them. CDR3 DNA sequence: TGCGCCAGCAGCCAAGATGGAGTTTCACCCCTCCACTTT. Encoded protein: CASSQDGVSPLHF.

The V gene is TRBV6-5, the J gene TRBJ1-2; a possible D gene is TRBD1 (6 bases). CDR1 and CDR2 from the germline V gene are MNHEY and SVGAGI. This CDR3 spans 14 amino acids. Trimming removed 5 bases at V and 7 bases at J, with 17 bases between. The CDR3 is CASSPGAPTGGYTF. Written as DNA, the CDR3 is TGTGCCAGCAGTCCCGGGGCCCCGACAGGTGGCTACACCTTC.

The V and J genes are TRBV29-1 and TRBJ1-1, with TRBD1 as a possible D gene (6 bases). V lost 2 bases and J lost 6, with 13 bases in between. The CDR3 contains 13 residues. Germline V gives CDR1 SQVTM, CDR2 ANQGSEA. CDR3 residues: CSVERGAGAEAFF. The CDR3 nucleotides read TGCAGCGTTGAACGGGGGGCGGGCGCTGAAGCTTTCTTT.

This chain links TRBV5-4 with TRBJ1-4, with 7 bases identical to TRBD1. CDR3 length equals 15 residues. V lost 4 bases, J lost 5 bases, and 8 bases stayed unmatched. Per germline, CDR1 SGHNT and CDR2 YYREEE (reference sequence). The CDR3 DNA reads as TGTGCCAGCAGCCCAACAGGGGCCCAGAATGAAAAACTGTTTTTT. Translation gives CASSPTGAQNEKLFF.

The chain uses TRBV7-9 and TRBJ1-1, with D hard to call. Germline loops: CDR1 SEHNR, CDR2 FQNEAQ (reference sequence). The V end was cut by 5 bases, the J end by 3 bases, with 7 bases between. The CDR3 runs 12 residues. The CDR3 protein is CASSLSYTEAFF. CDR3 DNA: TGTGCCAGCAGCCTGTCCTACACTGAAGCTTTCTTT. Full variable domain (remainder filled in from reference TRBV7-9 and TRBJ1-1): DTGVSQNPRHKITKRGQNVTFRCDPISEHNRLYWYRQTLGQGPEFLTYFQNEAQLEKSRLLSDRFSAERPKGSFSTLEIQRTEQGDSAMYLCASSLSYTEAFFGQGTRLTVV.

The chain links TRBV5-6 to TRBJ2-4; D is perhaps TRBD1 (5 bases). CDR1 is SGHDT, CDR2 YYEEEE, per germline. The V and J ends lost 3 bases and 1 base respectively, with 14 bases between them. CDR3 size: 16 residues. Written as DNA, the CDR3 is TGTGCCAGCAGCTGGGGCTCCAGCTCGGCCAAAAACATTCAGTACTTC. As protein: CASSWGSSSAKNIQYF. Combining the CDR3 with reference TRBV5-6 and TRBJ2-4 gives the whole variable domain DAGVTQSPTHLIKTRGQQVTLRCSPKSGHDTVSWYQQALGQGPQFIFQYYEEEERQRGNFPDRFSGHQFPNYSSELNVNALLLGDSALYLCASSWGSSSAKNIQYFGAGTRLSVL.

This chain uses TRBV4-2 with TRBJ1-2; D is perhaps TRBD1 (6 bases). Looked up from germline, CDR1 is LGHNA and CDR2 is YNFKEQ. Trimming took off 0 bases at V and 3 bases at J, with 14 bases between the two ends. CDR3 size: 16 residues. The CDR3 here is CASSQEVRPGDYGYTF. CDR3 coding DNA: TGTGCCAGCAGCCAAGAAGTCAGGCCAGGGGACTATGGCTACACCTTC.

This sequence joins TRBV5-1 and TRBJ1-1; 11 bases line up with TRBD1. The CDR3 runs to 15 residues. Losses at the gene ends were 2 bases for V and 4 bases for J; bases not matched to a gene: 4. Germline V gene data show CDR1 as SGHRS and CDR2 as YFSETQ. In nucleotides, the CDR3 is TGCGCCAGCAGCTTAAGGACAGGGGGCATCACTGAAGCTTTCTTT. Protein: CASSLRTGGITEAFF.

By share, this clone ranks as medium-sized. The same CDR3 also results from other DNA sequences found in this sample. The chain links TRBV11-3 to TRBJ1-3; 9 bases agree with TRBD1. Germline V CDR1 and CDR2: SGHNT, YENEEA. The V gene end was trimmed by 5 bases and the J gene end by 4 bases; junction bases not matched to a gene: 6. The CDR3 is 15 amino acids. CDR3 sequence: CASSPGQGPGNTIYF. The CDR3 coding sequence is TGTGCCAGCAGCCCGGGACAGGGCCCAGGAAACACCATATATTTT.

The J gene is TRBJ2-1, the V gene TRBV6-5, with D uncertain. Germline V gene lookup returns CDR1 MNHEY and CDR2 SVGAGI. This CDR3 contains 13 residues. The V end was cut by 0 bases, the J end by 10 bases, with 10 bases between. The CDR3 protein is CASSYSERGEQFF. The CDR3 nucleotides read TGTGCCAGCAGTTACTCGGAGCGAGGAGAGCAGTTCTTC.

This sequence joins TRBV24-1 and TRBJ1-5, with D perhaps matching TRBD1 (6 bases). This CDR3 spans 15 amino acids. Germline-derived CDR1 and CDR2 are KGHDR and SFDVKD. Trimming cost V 0 bases and J 2 bases, with 7 bases left between them. The CDR3 region has the DNA TGTGCCACCAGTGATTTGGCAGGGGGCAATCAGCCCCAGCATTTT. Translation gives CATSDLAGGNQPQHF.

This chain links TRBV30 with TRBJ2-1; 7 bases line up with TRBD1. The V gene's germline CDR1 is GTSNPN and CDR2 SVGIG (reference sequence). The CDR3 is 13 residues long. V lost 7 bases to trimming and J lost 2 bases; unmatched junction nucleotides: 5. The CDR3 sequence is CAFRQGTYNEQFF. DNA of the CDR3: TGTGCCTTCAGACAGGGCACCTACAATGAGCAGTTCTTC.

This chain uses TRBV6-2 or TRBV6-3 with TRBJ2-7, with 8 nucleotides matching TRBD2. V dropped 4 bases and J dropped 0; count of bases not matched to a gene: 2. There are 14 residues in the CDR3. Germline V gene data show CDR1 as MNHEY and CDR2 as SVGEGT. CDR3 sequence: CASSWAGGSYEQYF. The DNA of the CDR3 is TGTGCCAGCAGTTGGGCGGGGGGCTCCTACGAGCAGTACTTC.

The CDR3 here is CASSPRTSGGAREQFF. CDR3 bases: TGTGCCAGCAGCCCCCGGACTAGCGGGGGGGCCCGGGAGCAGTTCTTC. This chain joins TRBV9 and TRBJ2-1, with 15 bases matching TRBD2. The junction had 9 bases not matched to a gene; V was cut back by 4 bases and J by 10 bases. The CDR3 consists of 16 residues. Germline CDR1 and CDR2: SGDLS and YYNGEE. Complete variable domain (other parts from reference TRBV9 and TRBJ2-1): DSGVTQTPKHLITATGQRVTLRCSPRSGDLSVYWYQQSLDQGLQFLIQYYNGEERAKGNILERFSAQQFPDLHSELNLSSLELGDSALYFCASSPRTSGGAREQFFGPGTRLTVL.

The rearrangement joins TRBV4-3 to TRBJ1-1; the D gene is possibly TRBD1 (5 bases). In germline, CDR1 is LGHNA, CDR2 YSLEER. Trimming removed 0 bases at V and 3 bases at J, with 14 bases between. The CDR3 loop spans 16 amino acids. DNA of the CDR3: TGCGCCAGCAGCCAAGATGGGCAAGGGGCGGACACTGAAGCTTTCTTT. Residues: CASSQDGQGADTEAFF.